One sample yielded the 12 T cell receptor beta chains listed below, sequenced in a study of T cell responses to AZD1222 COVID-19 vaccine. This table comes from immunoSEQ multiplex PCR, and its TCRdb copy is limited to in-frame clones, with some not included. Of under 50,000 clones listed, approximately 90% were seen once; the top ten hold approximately 5%. The sequences come from peripheral blood, collected 28 days after the second AZD1222 dose. The receptors stem from an adult who received the AZD1222 COVID-19 vaccine.

This clone was observed once. This chain connects TRBV27 to TRBJ1-5, with D unresolved. The CDR3 consists of 13 residues. The germline V gene encodes CDR1 MNHEY and CDR2 SMNVEV (reference sequence). V was pared by 5 bases and J by 5 bases, with 10 bases between. The CDR3 reads CASSPYLDQPQHF. For the CDR3, the DNA is TGTGCCAGCAGTCCTTACCTCGATCAGCCCCAGCATTTT.

CDR3 protein: CASSLGVPHEQYF. The CDR3 DNA follows: TGTGCCAGCAGTTTAGGGGTCCCCCACGAGCAGTACTTC. This sequence joins TRBV12-3 or TRBV12-4 and TRBJ2-7; D is uncertain. The CDR3 is made up of 13 amino acids. Trimming removed 1 base at V and 5 bases at J, with 9 bases between.

This sequence joins TRBV2 and TRBJ2-7; D is ambiguous. The CDR3 length is 14 residues. With 4 bases removed from V and 6 bases from J, the gap between germline ends came to 16 bases. From germline, CDR1 is SNHLY and CDR2 FYNNEI. The CDR3 loop is CASSGRSGLGEQYF. The CDR3 DNA follows: TGTGCCAGCAGTGGTCGGTCGGGTCTAGGCGAGCAGTACTTC.

The chain is built from TRBV7-9 and TRBJ1-1; D not resolved. Trimming shortened V by 5 bases and J by 0 bases, and 4 bases separated the two germline ends. This CDR3 contains 12 residues. Germline V gene sequence: CDR1 SEHNR, CDR2 FQNEAQ (reference sequence). The CDR3 loop reads CASSPLNTEAFF. The CDR3 bases are TGTGCCAGCAGCCCCCTGAACACTGAAGCTTTCTTT.

This clone was seen a few times. The chain is built from TRBV20-1 and TRBJ1-3; D may be TRBD1 (5 bases). This CDR3 is 16 amino acids long. Trimming stripped 3 bases from V and 0 bases from J, with 15 bases between. Germline values: CDR1 DFQATT, CDR2 SNEGSKA (reference sequence). In DNA, the CDR3 is TGCAGTGCTAGTTCCGGGACGGCTGACTCTGGAAACACCATATATTTT. This encodes CSASSGTADSGNTIYF.

V and J are TRBV3-1 (or the pseudogene TRBV3-2) and TRBJ2-3; D tentatively fits TRBD1 or TRBD2 (5 bases each). Trimming took off 8 bases at V and 2 bases at J, with 14 bases between the two ends. This CDR3 comprises 14 residues. Germline V CDR1 and CDR2: LGHDT, YNNKEL (reference sequence). The CDR3 region has the DNA TGTGCCAGCCACCGGGGCGGTTCCACAGATACGCAGTATTTT. This gives the protein CASHRGGSTDTQYF.

The gene calls are TRBV9 and TRBJ1-1; perhaps TRBD1 as D (5 bases). From germline, CDR1 is SGDLS and CDR2 YYNGEE. The CDR3 totals 14 residues. V was clipped by 3 bases and J by 2 bases, with 11 bases between them. The CDR3 nucleotides read TGTGCCAGCAGCGCGGAGACAGCAAACACTGAAGCTTTCTTT. Translated, it gives CASSAETANTEAFF.

The chain joins TRBV5-1 to TRBJ1-2; D gene ambiguous. The CDR3 totals 13 residues. The V gene lost 0 bases and the J gene lost 3 bases, with 6 bases spanning the gap. Looked up from germline, CDR1 is SGHRS and CDR2 is YFSETQ. The CDR3 protein is CASSLDRDYGYTF. The DNA for the CDR3 is TGCGCCAGCAGCTTGGACCGGGACTATGGCTACACCTTC.

The chain employs TRBV28 and TRBJ2-7; the D gene could be TRBD1 or TRBD2 (5 bases each). This CDR3 is 15 amino acids long. Per germline, CDR1 MDHEN and CDR2 SYDVKM. V was pared by 5 bases and J by 5 bases, with 19 bases between. This chain's CDR3 is CASSPTGTAGDEQYF. The DNA for the CDR3 is TGTGCCAGCAGTCCCACGGGGACCGCTGGAGACGAGCAGTACTTC.

In DNA form, the CDR3 reads TGTGCCACCAGGGGGCTAGCAGTCGCCGGGGAGCTGTTTTTT. Encoded protein: CATRGLAVAGELFF. The chain employs TRBV15 and TRBJ2-2, with D possibly being TRBD1 or TRBD2 (5 bases each). Germline CDR1 and CDR2: LNHNV and YYDKDF (reference sequence). V was shortened by 6 bases and J by 6 bases, with 14 bases between the two germline ends. The CDR3 is 14 amino acids.

J is TRBJ1-5 and V is TRBV12-3 or TRBV12-4; no clear D gene. The CDR3 has 12 amino acids. V shed 1 base and J shed 12 bases, with 10 bases lying between them. CDR3 DNA sequence: TGTGCCAGCAGTTTAGGTGCTGGGGTCCAGCATTTT. Amino acid sequence: CASSLGAGVQHF.

The chain combines TRBV28 with TRBJ2-7; D gene unclear. V gave up 5 bases and J gave up 7 bases, with 18 bases separating them. This CDR3 region has 14 residues. Germline CDR1 and CDR2: MDHEN and SYDVKM. The CDR3 DNA is TGTGCCAGCAGTACGGCCCCTCCTCGAGGTGAGCAGTACTTC. It is translated as CASSTAPPRGEQYF. Based on the CDR3 plus reference TRBV28 and TRBJ2-7, the full variable domain is DVKVTQSSRYLVKRTGEKVFLECVQDMDHENMFWYRQDPGLGLRLIYFSYDVKMKEKGDIPEGYSVSREKKERFSLILESASTNQTSMYLCASSTAPPRGEQYFGPGTRLTVT.